These T cell receptor beta chains were read from a single sample in a study of shared clonotypes between healthy human individuals. Using immunoSEQ multiplex PCR, the repertoire was profiled, and TCRdb retains in-frame clones only, with some absent. The sample includes 2.3 million or so clones, more than 85% of them seen just once. Source material: naive CD4+ T cells from PBMCs. Receptors were obtained from a man younger than 30 in good health. Some clones in this sample may be carry-over from other donors' samples. CDR3s include the opening cysteine and the closing phenylalanine or tryptophan. The D gene is left open where the match is weak. Not all rows give a size; the values are once, few, many and, for expanded clones, a class.

V gene	clone size	J gene	D gene	CDR3 protein	CDR3 DNA
TRBV28	NA	TRBJ2-7	TRBD1	CASRPGTGSYEQYF	TGTGCCAGCAGACCCGGGACAGGGTCCTACGAGCAGTACTTC
TRBV5-6	once	TRBJ2-5	NA	CASSAVQTYQETQYF	TGTGCCAGCAGCGCGGTGCAGACGTACCAAGAGACCCAGTACTTC
TRBV7-6	NA	TRBJ2-5	NA	CASSSTARETQYF	TGTGCCAGCAGCTCCACGGCCCGGGAGACCCAGTACTTC
TRBV28	NA	TRBJ1-5	NA	CASSSSDDQPQHF	TGTGCCAGCAGTTCGAGTGACGATCAGCCCCAGCATTTT
TRBV12-1	NA	TRBJ2-7	NA	CASSFGTSGNSYEQYF	TGTGCCAGCAGCTTTGGGACTAGCGGGAACTCCTACGAGCAGTACTTC
TRBV9	NA	TRBJ2-1	TRBD2	CASSVVTSGEQFF	TGTGCCAGCAGCGTAGTAACTAGCGGTGAGCAGTTCTTC
TRBV5-1	NA	TRBJ2-5	TRBD2	CASSLMAGGPAETQYF	TGCGCCAGCAGCTTGATGGCGGGAGGGCCTGCGGAGACCCAGTACTTC
TRBV28	NA	TRBJ1-3	NA	CASSYRGNTIYF	TGTGCCAGCAGCTACAGGGGAAACACCATATATTTT
TRBV28	NA	TRBJ2-7	TRBD2	CASSSSLQREGKVQYF	TGTGCCAGCAGTTCTTCCCTGCAGCGGGAGGGTAAGGTGCAGTACTTC
TRBV4-1	NA	TRBJ1-1	NA	CASSNQGQNTEAFF	TGCGCCAGCAGCAACCAAGGACAGAACACTGAAGCTTTCTTT
TRBV10-3	NA	TRBJ2-1	TRBD2	CAIGGSNHEQFF	TGTGCCATCGGCGGGAGTAATCATGAGCAGTTCTTC
TRBV5-1	NA	TRBJ2-5	TRBD2	CASSRGVLETQYF	TGCGCCAGCAGCCGGGGGGTTTTAGAGACCCAGTACTTC
TRBV5-1	NA	TRBJ2-1	TRBD2	CASSSPPAGKSSSYNEQFF	TGCGCCAGCAGCTCGCCCCCAGCGGGGAAATCCAGCTCCTACAATGAGCAGTTCTTC
TRBV30	NA	TRBJ2-3	NA	CAGTPPGSTDTQYF	TGTGCCGGAACTCCCCCGGGAAGCACAGATACGCAGTATTTT
TRBV7-9	NA	TRBJ2-4	TRBD1	CASSSDRDGKYTQYF	TGTGCCAGCAGCTCCGACAGGGATGGGAAATATACTCAGTACTTC
TRBV7-2	NA	TRBJ1-1	NA	CASKEARNTEAFF	TGTGCCAGCAAAGAGGCGCGGAACACTGAAGCTTTCTTT
TRBV11-3	NA	TRBJ2-1	NA	CASSSSGNEQFF	TGTGCCAGCAGCTCCTCAGGGAATGAGCAGTTCTTC
TRBV5-1	NA	TRBJ2-6	NA	CASSSPSGNPGANVLTF	TGCGCCAGCAGCTCGCCGTCTGGGAACCCTGGGGCCAACGTCCTGACTTTC
TRBV6-5	NA	TRBJ2-1	TRBD2	CASSYAGESYNEQFF	TGTGCCAGCAGTTACGCGGGGGAGTCCTACAATGAGCAGTTCTTC
TRBV4-2	NA	TRBJ1-2	NA	CASSQMTGGYTF	TGTGCCAGCAGCCAGATGACGGGGGGCTACACCTTC
TRBV4-2	NA	TRBJ2-1	NA	CASTLRVYEGEQFF	TGTGCCAGCACCCTGAGGGTCTATGAGGGTGAGCAGTTCTTC
TRBV6-1	NA	TRBJ1-3	NA	CASSVRGYSGNTIYF	TGTGCCAGCAGTGTACGGGGGTACTCTGGAAACACCATATATTTT
TRBV4-2	NA	TRBJ2-3	NA	CASSQDLAYTDTQYF	TGTGCCAGCAGCCAAGATCTAGCCTACACAGATACGCAGTATTTT
TRBV28	NA	TRBJ1-1	NA	CASRAGGALHQVTEAFF	TGTGCCAGCCGCGCTGGGGGAGCCCTGCATCAGGTCACTGAAGCTTTCTTT
TRBV27	NA	TRBJ2-3	NA	CASSFIGTDTQYF	TGTGCCAGCAGTTTCATCGGCACAGATACGCAGTATTTT
TRBV9	NA	TRBJ2-1	NA	CASSPQGATSYNEQFF	TGTGCCAGCAGCCCCCAGGGCGCGACTTCCTACAATGAGCAGTTCTTC
TRBV27	NA	TRBJ1-5	TRBD1	CASSFGTYRGGQPQHF	TGTGCCAGCAGTTTCGGGACCTACAGGGGCGGACAGCCCCAGCATTTT
TRBV2	NA	TRBJ2-1	TRBD2	CASSRAQRETYEQFF	TGTGCCAGCAGTCGAGCCCAGCGGGAGACCTATGAGCAGTTCTTC
TRBV2	NA	TRBJ2-1	NA	CASSTTGSGYNEQFF	TGTGCCAGCAGTACGACAGGTTCGGGGTACAATGAGCAGTTCTTC
TRBV28	NA	TRBJ2-7	TRBD1	CASSSTGGYEQYF	TGTGCCAGCAGCTCGACAGGGGGCTACGAGCAGTACTTC
TRBV7-2	NA	TRBJ2-5	TRBD2	CASSLSKAGGSETQYF	TGTGCCAGCAGCTTAAGCAAAGCGGGAGGGTCGGAGACCCAGTACTTC
TRBV19	NA	TRBJ1-2	NA	CASSIQHNYGYTF	TGTGCCAGTAGTATTCAACATAACTATGGCTACACCTTC
TRBV28	NA	TRBJ2-3	TRBD1	CASSLGQGARDTQYF	TGTGCCAGCAGTCTCGGACAGGGGGCGAGGGATACGCAGTATTTT
TRBV27	NA	TRBJ2-7	TRBD2	CASRTLAGYPGEQYF	TGTGCCAGCAGGACGCTAGCGGGCTACCCGGGGGAGCAGTACTTC
TRBV19	NA	TRBJ1-1	TRBD1	CASRGPGTGGTGTEAFF	TGTGCCAGTAGAGGACCCGGGACAGGGGGCACGGGCACTGAAGCTTTCTTT
TRBV4-1	NA	TRBJ2-1	NA	CASSQGDGVEQFF	TGCGCCAGCAGCCAGGGGGATGGGGTTGAGCAGTTCTTC
TRBV30	NA	TRBJ2-3	NA	CAWSADTDTQYF	TGTGCCTGGAGTGCAGACACAGATACGCAGTATTTT
TRBV9	NA	TRBJ2-7	NA	CASSEGMGGQYVYEQYF	TGTGCCAGCAGTGAGGGCATGGGGGGGCAATACGTGTACGAGCAGTACTTC
TRBV30	NA	TRBJ2-5	TRBD1	CAWKVGLFHRSSPGTGEETQYF	TGTGCCTGGAAAGTAGGTCTATTTCATCGTTCCTCACCGGGGACAGGGGAAGAGACCCAGTACTTC
TRBV11-2	NA	TRBJ1-2	NA	CASSLGQGGYTF	TGTGCCAGCAGCTTAGGTCAGGGTGGCTACACCTTC
TRBV5-5	NA	TRBJ1-1	TRBD1	CASSRQGFMNTEAFF	TGTGCCAGCAGTCGACAGGGCTTTATGAACACTGAAGCTTTCTTT
TRBV30	NA	TRBJ1-4	NA	CAWRGRAPKGEKLFF	TGTGCCTGGAGGGGAAGGGCCCCGAAGGGGGAAAAACTGTTTTTT
TRBV28	NA	TRBJ1-4	NA	CASSFPQGIREKLFF	TGTGCCAGCAGTTTCCCGCAGGGGATTCGGGAAAAACTGTTTTTT